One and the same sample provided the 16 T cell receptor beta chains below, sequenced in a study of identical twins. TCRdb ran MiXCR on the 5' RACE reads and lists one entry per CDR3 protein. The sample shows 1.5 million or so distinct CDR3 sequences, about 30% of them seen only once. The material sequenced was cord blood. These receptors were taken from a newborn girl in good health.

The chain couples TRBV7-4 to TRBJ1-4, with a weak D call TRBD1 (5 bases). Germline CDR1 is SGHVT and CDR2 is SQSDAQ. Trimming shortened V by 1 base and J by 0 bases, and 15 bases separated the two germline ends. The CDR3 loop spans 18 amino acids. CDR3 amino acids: CASSLEPDGTTTNEKLFF. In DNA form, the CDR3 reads TGTGCCAGCAGCTTAGAGCCCGACGGGACCACAACTAATGAAAAACTGTTTTTT.

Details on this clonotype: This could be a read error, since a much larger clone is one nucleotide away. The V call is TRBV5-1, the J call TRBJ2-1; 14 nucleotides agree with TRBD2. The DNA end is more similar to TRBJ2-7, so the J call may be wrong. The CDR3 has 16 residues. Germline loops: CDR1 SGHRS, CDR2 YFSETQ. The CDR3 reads CASSLTRTSGRNEQYF. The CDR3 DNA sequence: TGCGCCAGCAGCTTGACCCGGACTAGCGGGAGGAATGAGCAGTACTTC.

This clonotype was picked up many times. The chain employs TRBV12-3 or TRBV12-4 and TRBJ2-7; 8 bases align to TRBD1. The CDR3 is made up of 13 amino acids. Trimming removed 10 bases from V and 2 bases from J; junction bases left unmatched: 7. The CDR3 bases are TGTGCCACCACAGCAGGGGGCCCCTACGAGCAGTACTTC. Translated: CATTAGGPYEQYF.

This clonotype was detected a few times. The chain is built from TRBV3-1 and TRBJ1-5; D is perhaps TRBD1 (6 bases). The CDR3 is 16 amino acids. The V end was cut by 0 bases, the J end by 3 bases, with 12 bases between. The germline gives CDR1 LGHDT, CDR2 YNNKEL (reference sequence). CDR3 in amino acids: CASSQDGGHFNQPQHF. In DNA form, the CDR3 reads TGTGCCAGCAGCCAAGATGGGGGACACTTCAATCAGCCCCAGCATTTT.

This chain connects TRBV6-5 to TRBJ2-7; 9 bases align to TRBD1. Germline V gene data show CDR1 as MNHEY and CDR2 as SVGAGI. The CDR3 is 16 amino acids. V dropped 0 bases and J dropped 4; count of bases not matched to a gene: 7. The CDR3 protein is CASSYSGTGWFYEQYF. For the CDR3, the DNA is TGTGCCAGCAGTTACTCTGGGACAGGGTGGTTTTACGAGCAGTACTTC.

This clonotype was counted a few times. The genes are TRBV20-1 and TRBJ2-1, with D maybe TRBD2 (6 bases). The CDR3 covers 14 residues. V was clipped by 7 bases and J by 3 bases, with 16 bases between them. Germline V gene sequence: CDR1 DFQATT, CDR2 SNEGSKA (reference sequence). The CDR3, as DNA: TGCAGTGGGCCCGGGACTCAATACTACAATGAGCAGTTCTTC. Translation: CSGPGTQYYNEQFF.

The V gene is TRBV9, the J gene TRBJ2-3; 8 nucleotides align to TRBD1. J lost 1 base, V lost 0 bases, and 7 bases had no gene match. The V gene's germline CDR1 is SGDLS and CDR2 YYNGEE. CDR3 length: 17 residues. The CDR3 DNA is TGTGCCAGCAGCGTAGGGACAGGGAATCTTCGCACAGATACGCAGTATTTT. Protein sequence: CASSVGTGNLRTDTQYF.

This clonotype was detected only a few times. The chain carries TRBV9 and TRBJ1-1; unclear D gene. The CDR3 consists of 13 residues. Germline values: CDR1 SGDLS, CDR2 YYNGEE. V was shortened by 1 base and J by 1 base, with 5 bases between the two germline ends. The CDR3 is CASSVLQNTEAFF. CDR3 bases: TGTGCCAGCAGCGTATTGCAGAACACTGAAGCTTTCTTT.

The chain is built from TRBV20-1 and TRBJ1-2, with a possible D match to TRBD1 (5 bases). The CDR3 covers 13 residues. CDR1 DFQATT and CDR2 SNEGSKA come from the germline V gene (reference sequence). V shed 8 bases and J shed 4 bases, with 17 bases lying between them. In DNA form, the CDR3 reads TGCAGTAGCACGGGGGTCCCTGGCTATGGCTACACCTTC. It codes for CSSTGVPGYGYTF.

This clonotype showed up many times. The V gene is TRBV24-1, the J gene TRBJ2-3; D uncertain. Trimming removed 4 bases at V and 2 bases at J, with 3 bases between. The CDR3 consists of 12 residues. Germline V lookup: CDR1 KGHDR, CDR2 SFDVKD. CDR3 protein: CATSDNTDTQYF. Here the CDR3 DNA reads TGTGCCACCAGTGACAACACAGATACGCAGTATTTT.

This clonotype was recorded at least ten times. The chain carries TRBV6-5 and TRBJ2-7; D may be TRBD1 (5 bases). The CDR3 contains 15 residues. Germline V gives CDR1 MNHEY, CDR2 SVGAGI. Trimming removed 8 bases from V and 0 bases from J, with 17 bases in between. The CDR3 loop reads CASGKTASSSYEQYF. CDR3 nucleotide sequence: TGTGCCAGCGGGAAGACAGCCTCAAGCTCCTACGAGCAGTACTTC.

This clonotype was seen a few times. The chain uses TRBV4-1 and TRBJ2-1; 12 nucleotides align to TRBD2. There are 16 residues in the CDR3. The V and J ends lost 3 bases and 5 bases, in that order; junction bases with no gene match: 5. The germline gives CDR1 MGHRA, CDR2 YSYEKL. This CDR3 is CASSHPLAGGHNEQFF. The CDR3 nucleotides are TGCGCCAGCAGCCACCCACTAGCGGGGGGTCACAATGAGCAGTTCTTC.

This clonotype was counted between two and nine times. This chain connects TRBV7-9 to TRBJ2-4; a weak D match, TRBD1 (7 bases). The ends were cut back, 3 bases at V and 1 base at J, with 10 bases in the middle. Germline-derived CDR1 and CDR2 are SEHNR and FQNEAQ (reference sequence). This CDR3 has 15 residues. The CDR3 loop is CASSLTGRAKNIQYF. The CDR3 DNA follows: TGTGCCAGCAGCTTGACAGGGAGGGCCAAAAACATTCAGTACTTC.

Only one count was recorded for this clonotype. The CDR3 DNA follows: TGTGCCAGCAGCCATTGGGGGAGCTCCTACAATGAGCAGTACTTC. It translates to CASSHWGSSYNEQYF. The chain is built from TRBV3-1 and TRBJ2-1; perhaps D is TRBD1 or TRBD2 (5 bases each). The end of the DNA fits TRBJ2-7 better, so the J call may be wrong. CDR3 size: 15 residues. Germline loops: CDR1 LGHDT, CDR2 YNNKEL (reference sequence).

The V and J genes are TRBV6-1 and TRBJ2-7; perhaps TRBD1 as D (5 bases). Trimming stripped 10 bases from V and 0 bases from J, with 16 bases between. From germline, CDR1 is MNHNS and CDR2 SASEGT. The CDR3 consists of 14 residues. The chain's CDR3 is CANRLTVSSYEQYF. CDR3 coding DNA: TGTGCCAACAGGTTGACAGTTAGCTCCTACGAGCAGTACTTC.

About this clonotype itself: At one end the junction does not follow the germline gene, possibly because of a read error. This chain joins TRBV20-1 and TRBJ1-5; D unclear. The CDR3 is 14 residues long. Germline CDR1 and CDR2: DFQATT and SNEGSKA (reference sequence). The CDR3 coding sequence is TGCAGTGCTAGCTCGGGATCCAGCAATCAGCCCCAGCCTTTT. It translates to CSASSGSSNQPQPF.